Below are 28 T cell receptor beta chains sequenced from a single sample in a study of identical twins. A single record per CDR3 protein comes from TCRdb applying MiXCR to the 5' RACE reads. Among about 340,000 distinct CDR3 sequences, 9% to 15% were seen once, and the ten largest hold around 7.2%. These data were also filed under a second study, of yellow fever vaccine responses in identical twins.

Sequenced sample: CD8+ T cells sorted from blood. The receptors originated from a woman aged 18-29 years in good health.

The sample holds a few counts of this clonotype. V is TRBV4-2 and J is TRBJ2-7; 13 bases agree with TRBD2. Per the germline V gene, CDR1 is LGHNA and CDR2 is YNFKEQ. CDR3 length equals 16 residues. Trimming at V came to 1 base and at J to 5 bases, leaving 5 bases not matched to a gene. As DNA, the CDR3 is TGTGCCAGCAGCCAAGGAAGGACTAGCGGGAGCGACGAGCAGTACTTC. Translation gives CASSQGRTSGSDEQYF.

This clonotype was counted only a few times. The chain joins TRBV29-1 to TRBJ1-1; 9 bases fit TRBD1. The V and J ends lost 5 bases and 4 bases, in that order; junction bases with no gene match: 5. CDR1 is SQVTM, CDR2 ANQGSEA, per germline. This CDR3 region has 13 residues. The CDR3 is CSVPDRGGTEAFF. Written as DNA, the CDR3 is TGCAGCGTTCCGGACAGGGGAGGCACTGAAGCTTTCTTT.

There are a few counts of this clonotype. The CDR3 region is CASSHRDRSTDTQYF. In nucleotides, the CDR3 is TGTGCCAGCAGCCATAGGGACAGGAGCACAGATACGCAGTATTTT. The chain carries TRBV11-2 and TRBJ2-3; the match to TRBD1 covers 8 bases. Germline V lookup: CDR1 SGHAT, CDR2 FQNNGV. V shed 5 bases, J shed 0 bases, and the junction held 4 bases outside the gene matches. The CDR3 has 15 amino acids.

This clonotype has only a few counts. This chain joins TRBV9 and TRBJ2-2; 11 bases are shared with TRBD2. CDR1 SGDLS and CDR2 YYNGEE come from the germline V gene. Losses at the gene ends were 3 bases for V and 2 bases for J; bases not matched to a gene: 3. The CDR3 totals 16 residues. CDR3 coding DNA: TGTGCCAGCAGCGGACTAGCGGGGAAAAACACCGGGGAGCTGTTTTTT. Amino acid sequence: CASSGLAGKNTGELFF. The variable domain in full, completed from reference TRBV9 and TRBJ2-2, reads DSGVTQTPKHLITATGQRVTLRCSPRSGDLSVYWYQQSLDQGLQFLIQYYNGEERAKGNILERFSAQQFPDLHSELNLSSLELGDSALYFCASSGLAGKNTGELFFGEGSRLTVL.

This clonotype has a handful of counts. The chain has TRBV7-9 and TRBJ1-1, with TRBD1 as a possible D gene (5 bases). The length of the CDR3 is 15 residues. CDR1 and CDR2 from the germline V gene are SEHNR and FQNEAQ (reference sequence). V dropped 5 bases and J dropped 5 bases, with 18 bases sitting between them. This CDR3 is CASSAVPEGDTEAFF. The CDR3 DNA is TGTGCCAGCAGCGCCGTCCCTGAAGGGGATACTGAAGCTTTCTTT.

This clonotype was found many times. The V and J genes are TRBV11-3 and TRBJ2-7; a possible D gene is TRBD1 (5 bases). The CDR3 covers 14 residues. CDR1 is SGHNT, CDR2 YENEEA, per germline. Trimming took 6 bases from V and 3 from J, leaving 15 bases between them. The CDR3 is CASRDPQTVYEQYF. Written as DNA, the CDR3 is TGTGCCAGCAGGGATCCCCAGACAGTCTACGAGCAGTACTTC.

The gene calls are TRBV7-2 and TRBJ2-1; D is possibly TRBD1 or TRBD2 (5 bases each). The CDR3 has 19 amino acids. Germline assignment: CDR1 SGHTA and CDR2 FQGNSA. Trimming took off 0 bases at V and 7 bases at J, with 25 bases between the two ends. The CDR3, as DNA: TGTGCCAGCAGCTTAGCCTCAGGGTCGGGGCATGGACTGGTGAATGAGCAGTTCTTC. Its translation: CASSLASGSGHGLVNEQFF.

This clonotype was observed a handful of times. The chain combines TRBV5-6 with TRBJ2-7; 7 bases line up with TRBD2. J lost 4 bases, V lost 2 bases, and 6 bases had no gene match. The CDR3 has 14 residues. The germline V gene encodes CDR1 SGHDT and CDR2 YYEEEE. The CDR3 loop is CASSFGASGYEQYV. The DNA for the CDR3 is TGTGCCAGCAGCTTTGGGGCTAGCGGTTACGAGCAGTACGTC.

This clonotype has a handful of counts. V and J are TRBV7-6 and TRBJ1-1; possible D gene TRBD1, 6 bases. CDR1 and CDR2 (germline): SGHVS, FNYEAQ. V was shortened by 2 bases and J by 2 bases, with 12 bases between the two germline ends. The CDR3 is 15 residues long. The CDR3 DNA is TGTGCCAGCAGCTTATGGCAGGGGTCTAACACTGAAGCTTTCTTT. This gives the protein CASSLWQGSNTEAFF.

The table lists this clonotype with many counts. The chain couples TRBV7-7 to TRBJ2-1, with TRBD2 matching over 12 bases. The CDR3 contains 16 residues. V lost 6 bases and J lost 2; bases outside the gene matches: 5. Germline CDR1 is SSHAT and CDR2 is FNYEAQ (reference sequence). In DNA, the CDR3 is TGTGCCAGCAGTACGACTAGCGGGAGACCCTACAATGAGCAGTTCTTC. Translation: CASSTTSGRPYNEQFF.

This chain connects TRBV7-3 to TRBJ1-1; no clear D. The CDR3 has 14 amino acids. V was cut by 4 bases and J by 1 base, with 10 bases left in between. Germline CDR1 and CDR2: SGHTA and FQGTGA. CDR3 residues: CASSSSGSNTEAFF. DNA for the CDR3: TGTGCCAGCAGCTCCTCAGGTTCGAACACTGAAGCTTTCTTT.

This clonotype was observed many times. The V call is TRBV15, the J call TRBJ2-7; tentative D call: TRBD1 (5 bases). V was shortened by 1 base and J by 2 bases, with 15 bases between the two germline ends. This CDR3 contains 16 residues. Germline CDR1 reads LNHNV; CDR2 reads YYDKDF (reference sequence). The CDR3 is CATSRGYGARPYEQYF. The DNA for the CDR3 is TGTGCCACCAGCAGAGGGTATGGGGCGAGGCCCTACGAGCAGTACTTC.

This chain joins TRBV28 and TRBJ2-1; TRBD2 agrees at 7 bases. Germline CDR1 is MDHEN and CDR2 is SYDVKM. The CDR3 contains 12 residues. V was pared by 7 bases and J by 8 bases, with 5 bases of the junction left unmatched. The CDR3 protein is CASTLTSHEQFF. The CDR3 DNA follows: TGTGCCAGCACCCTGACTAGCCATGAGCAGTTCTTC.

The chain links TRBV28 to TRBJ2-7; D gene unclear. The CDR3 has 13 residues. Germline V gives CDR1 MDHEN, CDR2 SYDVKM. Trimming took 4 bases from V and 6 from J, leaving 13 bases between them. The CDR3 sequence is CASSSAPWSEQYF. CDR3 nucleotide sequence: TGTGCCAGCAGTTCGGCGCCGTGGAGCGAGCAGTACTTC.

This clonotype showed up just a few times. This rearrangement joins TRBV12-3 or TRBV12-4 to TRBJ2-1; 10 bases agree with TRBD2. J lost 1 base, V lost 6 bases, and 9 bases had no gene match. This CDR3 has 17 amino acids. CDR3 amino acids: CASSNQAGGLSYNEQFF. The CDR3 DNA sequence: TGTGCCAGCAGCAATCAAGCGGGGGGGCTTTCCTACAATGAGCAGTTCTTC.

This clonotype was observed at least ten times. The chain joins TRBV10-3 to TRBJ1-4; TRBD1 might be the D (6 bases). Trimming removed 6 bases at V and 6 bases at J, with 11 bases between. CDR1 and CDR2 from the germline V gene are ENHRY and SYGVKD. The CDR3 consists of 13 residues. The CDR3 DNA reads TGTGCCATCAGGGGACAAGGTGATGAAAAACTGTTTTTT. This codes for CAIRGQGDEKLFF.

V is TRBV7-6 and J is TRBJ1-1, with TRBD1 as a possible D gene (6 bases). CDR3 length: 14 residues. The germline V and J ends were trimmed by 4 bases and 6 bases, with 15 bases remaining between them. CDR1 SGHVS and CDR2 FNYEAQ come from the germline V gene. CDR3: CASSSFLGGPEAFF. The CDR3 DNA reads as TGTGCCAGCAGCTCCTTTTTAGGGGGACCTGAAGCTTTCTTT. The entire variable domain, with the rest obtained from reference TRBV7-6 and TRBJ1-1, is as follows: GAGVSQSPRYKVTKRGQDVALRCDPISGHVSLYWYRQALGQGPEFLTYFNYEAQQDKSGLPNDRFSAERPEGSISTLTIQRTEQRDSAMYRCASSSFLGGPEAFFGQGTRLTVV.

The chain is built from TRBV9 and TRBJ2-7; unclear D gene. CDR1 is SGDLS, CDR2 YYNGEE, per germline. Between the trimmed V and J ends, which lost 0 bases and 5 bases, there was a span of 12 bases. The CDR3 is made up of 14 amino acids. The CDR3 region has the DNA TGTGCCAGCAGCGTAGAGGACGGTCGTGACGAGCAGTACTTC. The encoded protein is CASSVEDGRDEQYF. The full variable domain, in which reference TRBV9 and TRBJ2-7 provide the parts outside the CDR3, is DSGVTQTPKHLITATGQRVTLRCSPRSGDLSVYWYQQSLDQGLQFLIQYYNGEERAKGNILERFSAQQFPDLHSELNLSSLELGDSALYFCASSVEDGRDEQYFGPGTRLTVT.

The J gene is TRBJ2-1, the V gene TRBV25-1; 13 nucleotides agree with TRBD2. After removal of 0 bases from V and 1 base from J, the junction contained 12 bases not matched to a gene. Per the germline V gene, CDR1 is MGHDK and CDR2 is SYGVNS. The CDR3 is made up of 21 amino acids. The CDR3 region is CASSEYRRLAGGPESYNEQFF. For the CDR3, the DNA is TGTGCCAGCAGTGAATATAGGAGACTAGCGGGGGGACCAGAATCCTACAATGAGCAGTTCTTC. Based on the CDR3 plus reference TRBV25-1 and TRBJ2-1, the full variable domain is EADIYQTPRYLVIGTGKKITLECSQTMGHDKMYWYQQDPGMELHLIHYSYGVNSTEKGDLSSESTVSRIRTEHFPLTLESARPSHTSQYLCASSEYRRLAGGPESYNEQFFGPGTRLTVL.

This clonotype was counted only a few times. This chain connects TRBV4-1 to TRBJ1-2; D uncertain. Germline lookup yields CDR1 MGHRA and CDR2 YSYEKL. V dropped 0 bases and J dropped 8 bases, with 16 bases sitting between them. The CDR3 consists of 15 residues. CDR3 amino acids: CASSQDGRQSEGYTF. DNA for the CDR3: TGCGCCAGCAGCCAAGACGGGCGACAAAGTGAAGGCTACACCTTC.

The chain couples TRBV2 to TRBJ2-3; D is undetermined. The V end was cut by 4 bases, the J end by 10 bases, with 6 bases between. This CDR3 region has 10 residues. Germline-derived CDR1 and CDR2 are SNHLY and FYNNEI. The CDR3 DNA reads TGTGCCAGCAGTGGGCTAGCGCAGTATTTT. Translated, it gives CASSGLAQYF.

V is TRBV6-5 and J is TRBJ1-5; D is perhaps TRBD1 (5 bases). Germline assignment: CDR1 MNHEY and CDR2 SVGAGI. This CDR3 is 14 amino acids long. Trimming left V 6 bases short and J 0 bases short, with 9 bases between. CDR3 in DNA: TGTGCCAGCAGATTAACAGGTAGCAATCAGCCCCAGCATTTT. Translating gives CASRLTGSNQPQHF.

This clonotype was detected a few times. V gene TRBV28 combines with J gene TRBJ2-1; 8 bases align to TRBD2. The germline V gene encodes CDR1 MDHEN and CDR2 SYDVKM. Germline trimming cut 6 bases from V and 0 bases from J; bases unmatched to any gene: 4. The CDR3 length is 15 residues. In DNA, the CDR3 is TGTGCCAGCAGAACTAGCGGTAGCTCCTACAATGAGCAGTTCTTC. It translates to CASRTSGSSYNEQFF.

CDR3 sequence reads: CASSQDRDRVGPDTQYF. Here the CDR3 DNA reads TGTGCCAGCAGCCAAGACCGGGACAGGGTGGGGCCAGATACGCAGTATTTT. The chain employs TRBV3-1 and TRBJ2-3; 9 bases match TRBD1. V trimming: 0 bases; J trimming: 4 bases; junction bases outside the gene matches: 8. The length of the CDR3 is 17 residues. CDR1 is LGHDT and CDR2 is YNNKEL in the germline V gene (reference sequence).

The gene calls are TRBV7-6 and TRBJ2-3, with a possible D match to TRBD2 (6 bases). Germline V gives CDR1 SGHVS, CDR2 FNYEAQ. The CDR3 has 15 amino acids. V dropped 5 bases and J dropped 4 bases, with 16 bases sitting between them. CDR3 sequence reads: CASSEQLSGPDTQYF. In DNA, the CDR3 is TGTGCCAGCAGCGAACAACTAAGCGGGCCAGATACGCAGTATTTT.

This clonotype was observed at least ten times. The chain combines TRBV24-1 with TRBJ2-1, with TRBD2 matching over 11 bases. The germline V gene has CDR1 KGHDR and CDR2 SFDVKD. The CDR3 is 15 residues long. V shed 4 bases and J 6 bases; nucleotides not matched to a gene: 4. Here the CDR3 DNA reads TGTGCCACCAGTGACCTGACTAGCGGGGTCAATGAGCAGTTCTTC. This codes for CATSDLTSGVNEQFF.

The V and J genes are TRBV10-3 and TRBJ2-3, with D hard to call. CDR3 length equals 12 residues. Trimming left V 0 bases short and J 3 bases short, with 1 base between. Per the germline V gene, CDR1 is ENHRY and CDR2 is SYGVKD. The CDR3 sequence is CAISESTDTQYF. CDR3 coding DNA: TGTGCCATCAGTGAGTCGACAGATACGCAGTATTTT.

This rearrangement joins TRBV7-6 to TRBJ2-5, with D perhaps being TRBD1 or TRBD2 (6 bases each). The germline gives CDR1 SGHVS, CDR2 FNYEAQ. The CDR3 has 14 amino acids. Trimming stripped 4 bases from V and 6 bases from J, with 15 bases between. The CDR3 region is CASSSAVGGKTQYF. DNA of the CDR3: TGTGCCAGCAGCTCCGCCGTCGGGGGCAAGACCCAGTACTTC. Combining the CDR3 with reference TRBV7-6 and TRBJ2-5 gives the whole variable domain GAGVSQSPRYKVTKRGQDVALRCDPISGHVSLYWYRQALGQGPEFLTYFNYEAQQDKSGLPNDRFSAERPEGSISTLTIQRTEQRDSAMYRCASSSAVGGKTQYFGPGTRLLVL.